This TCR beta chain was captured by sequencing in a study of blood T cells in healthy people across ages. General study results and limits: Underestimates were what the diversity estimates from one million T cells were considered to be.

V dropped 4 bases and J dropped 7 bases, with 20 bases sitting between them. This CDR3 contains 15 residues. The germline gives CDR1 SEHNR, CDR2 FQNEAQ (reference sequence). About this clonotype itself: As yet, its antigen is unknown.

The authors ran a second PCR of 7 to 11 cycles using a sample-barcoded 5' primer and a J-beta primer mix. MiXCR was run by TCRdb on the 5' RACE reads, yielding one entry per CDR3 protein. The sample includes 650,000 to 1,000,000 distinct CDR3 sequences, around 36% of them seen just once. The sequenced sample was blood. This receptor was identified in a man between 18 and 35 years old in good health. V is TRBV7-9 and J is TRBJ2-7; D is undetermined. The CDR3 loop reads CASSSPAPSGHEQYF. The CDR3 coding sequence is TGTGCCAGCAGCTCGCCAGCGCCATCGGGCCATGAGCAGTACTTC.